The 15 T cell receptor beta chains below all came from one sample that was sequenced in a study of blood T cell repertoires in COVID-19. Clones were sequenced by immunoSEQ multiplex PCR, and TCRdb holds only the in-frame ones, with some missing. The data contain hundreds of thousands of clones, 86% of them singletons. Material for sequencing was PBMCs or T cells enriched from blood (not recorded which). All receptors come from a woman in her forties or fifties in a cohort exposed to, infected with or recovered from COVID-19 (not recorded which).

The V call is TRBV11-1, the J call TRBJ1-5; no firm D call. The ends were cut back, 1 base at V and 8 bases at J, with 9 bases in the middle. CDR1 is SGHAT and CDR2 is FQDESV in the germline V gene (reference sequence). The CDR3 has 13 residues. CDR3 in amino acids: CASSLGSGEPQHF. DNA of the CDR3: TGTGCCAGCAGCTTAGGTAGCGGGGAGCCCCAGCATTTT.

The chain uses TRBV5-1 and TRBJ2-1; TRBD1 is a possible D gene (5 bases). This CDR3 is built from 15 residues. The V gene lost 0 bases and the J gene lost 3 bases, with 10 bases spanning the gap. Germline V lookup: CDR1 SGHRS, CDR2 YFSETQ. CDR3 sequence reads: CASSLGRGFYNEQFF. For the CDR3, the DNA is TGCGCCAGCAGCTTGGGTAGGGGCTTCTACAATGAGCAGTTCTTC.

The rearrangement uses TRBV19 and TRBJ1-2; 7 bases agree with TRBD1. The germline V gene encodes CDR1 LNHDA and CDR2 SQIVND (reference sequence). This CDR3 contains 13 residues. Losses at the gene ends were 3 bases for V and 5 bases for J; bases not matched to a gene: 3. The CDR3 DNA sequence: TGTGCCAGTAGTATCGACAGGGCTTATGGCTACACCTTC. As protein: CASSIDRAYGYTF.

The chain has TRBV19 and TRBJ2-1; 7 positions agree with TRBD2. Germline V gene lookup returns CDR1 LNHDA and CDR2 SQIVND (reference sequence). CDR3 length: 12 residues. After removal of 7 bases from V and 8 bases from J, the junction contained 5 bases not matched to a gene. CDR3 in amino acids: CASTHRGDEQFF. CDR3 nucleotides: TGTGCCAGTACTCACCGGGGGGATGAGCAGTTCTTC.

The gene calls are TRBV27 and TRBJ1-1; maybe TRBD1 (6 bases). The ends were cut back, 6 bases at V and 4 bases at J, with 15 bases in the middle. Germline assignment: CDR1 MNHEY and CDR2 SMNVEV (reference sequence). The CDR3 loop spans 14 amino acids. The CDR3 spells CASRQQGGSTEAFF. CDR3 coding DNA: TGTGCCAGCAGACAACAGGGAGGGAGCACTGAAGCTTTCTTT.

This rearrangement joins TRBV7-9 to TRBJ1-5; D unresolved. CDR3 length: 13 amino acids. The germline V gene encodes CDR1 SEHNR and CDR2 FQNEAQ (reference sequence). Trimming shortened V by 3 bases and J by 5 bases, and 8 bases separated the two germline ends. The CDR3 nucleotides are TGTGCCAGCAGCTTTAACGGAGATCAGCCCCAGCATTTT. Amino acids: CASSFNGDQPQHF.

V is TRBV5-1 and J is TRBJ1-3; the D gene is possibly TRBD1 (5 bases). V was shortened by 0 bases and J by 0 bases, with 13 bases between the two germline ends. Germline CDR1 SGHRS, CDR2 YFSETQ. The length of the CDR3 is 17 residues. In nucleotides, the CDR3 is TGCGCCAGCAGCTTGGTCCCCGGACAAAGCTCTGGAAACACCATATATTTT. This translates into CASSLVPGQSSGNTIYF.

The rearrangement uses TRBV18 and TRBJ1-1; D is undetermined. The CDR3 length is 14 residues. Trimming took 2 bases from V and 3 from J, leaving 10 bases between them. Germline V lookup: CDR1 KGHSH, CDR2 LQKENI. CDR3 protein: CASSPIGGDTEAFF. CDR3 nucleotide sequence: TGTGCCAGCTCACCAATAGGAGGAGACACTGAAGCTTTCTTT. Looking up the rest from reference TRBV18 and TRBJ1-1 gives the full variable domain: NAGVMQNPRHLVRRRGQEARLRCSPMKGHSHVYWYRQLPEEGLKFMVYLQKENIIDESGMPKERFSAEFPKEGPSILRIQQVVRGDSAAYFCASSPIGGDTEAFFGQGTRLTVV.

The J gene is TRBJ1-5, the V gene TRBV6-4, with TRBD1 as a possible D gene (6 bases). CDR3 length: 17 residues. The V gene lost 2 bases and the J gene lost 4 bases, with 18 bases spanning the gap. Germline CDR1 is MRHNA and CDR2 is SNTAGT. The DNA of the CDR3 is TGTGCCAGCAGTGACCCTAATCGTGGGGGCAAAAATCAGCCCCAGCATTTT. Its translation: CASSDPNRGGKNQPQHF.

This chain joins TRBV11-1 and TRBJ2-1; 9 nucleotides align to TRBD1. The germline gives CDR1 SGHAT, CDR2 FQDESV (reference sequence). This CDR3 has 13 amino acids. Trimming cost V 5 bases and J 9 bases; bases outside gene matches: 5. In nucleotides, the CDR3 is TGTGCCAGCAGCGGGGACAGGGACTCTGAGCAGTTCTTC. It specifies CASSGDRDSEQFF.

The CDR3 DNA reads TGCGCCAGCAGCCCCACAGGGTCCTACGAGCAGTACTTC. Translation gives CASSPTGSYEQYF. The chain carries TRBV5-1 and TRBJ2-7; weak D call: TRBD1 (6 bases). V lost 4 bases, J lost 1 base, and 9 bases lay in between. In germline, CDR1 is SGHRS, CDR2 YFSETQ. This CDR3 has 13 residues.

In this sample, this clone turned up once. The chain is built from TRBV18 and TRBJ2-7; TRBD2 might be the D (6 bases). Germline V gene data show CDR1 as KGHSH and CDR2 as LQKENI. The germline V and J ends were trimmed by 5 bases and 6 bases, with 17 bases remaining between them. This CDR3 spans 14 amino acids. CDR3 DNA sequence: TGTGCCAGCTCATCGACTAGTCCCGAACGCGAGCAGTACTTC. It translates to CASSSTSPEREQYF.

The chain uses TRBV5-4 and TRBJ2-1; D is undetermined. Germline-derived CDR1 and CDR2 are SGHNT and YYREEE (reference sequence). V was clipped by 2 bases and J by 2 bases, with 8 bases between them. The length of the CDR3 is 14 residues. The CDR3 sequence: CASSFRSTYNEQFF. The DNA of the CDR3 is TGTGCCAGCAGCTTTAGGAGTACCTACAATGAGCAGTTCTTC.

The V call is TRBV29-1, the J call TRBJ1-2; D is perhaps TRBD1 (5 bases). The V end lost 3 bases, the J end lost 5 bases, and 13 bases lay between the germline ends. The CDR3 is made up of 13 amino acids. Germline-derived CDR1 and CDR2 are SQVTM and ANQGSEA. The CDR3 nucleotides read TGCAGCGTTGAGGGTCAGGGATGGTATGGCTACACCTTC. It is translated as CSVEGQGWYGYTF.

The chain uses TRBV5-1 and TRBJ1-1; 8 nucleotides agree with TRBD1. In germline, CDR1 is SGHRS, CDR2 YFSETQ. CDR3 length: 14 residues. V shed 2 bases and J 8 bases; nucleotides not matched to a gene: 8. Written as DNA, the CDR3 is TGCGCCAGCAGCTTTACCAGGGGGCACCCCGAAGCTTTCTTT. Translation gives CASSFTRGHPEAFF.